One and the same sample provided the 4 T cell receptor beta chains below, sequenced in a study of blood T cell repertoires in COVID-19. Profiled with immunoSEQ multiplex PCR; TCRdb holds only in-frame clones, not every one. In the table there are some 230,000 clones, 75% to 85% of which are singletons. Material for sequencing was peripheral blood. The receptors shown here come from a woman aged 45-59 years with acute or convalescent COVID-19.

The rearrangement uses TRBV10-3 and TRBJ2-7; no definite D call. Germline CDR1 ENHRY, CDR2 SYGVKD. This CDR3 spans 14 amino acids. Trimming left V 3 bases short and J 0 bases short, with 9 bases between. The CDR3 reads CAISDGSGSYEQYF. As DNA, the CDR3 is TGTGCCATCAGTGATGGGTCAGGCTCCTACGAGCAGTACTTC.

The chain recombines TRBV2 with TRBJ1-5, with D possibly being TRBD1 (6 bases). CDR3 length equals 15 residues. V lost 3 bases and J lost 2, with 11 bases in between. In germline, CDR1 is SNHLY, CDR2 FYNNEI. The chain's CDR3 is CASSDLRQGNQPQHF. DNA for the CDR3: TGTGCCAGCAGTGACCTGCGACAGGGCAATCAGCCCCAGCATTTT.

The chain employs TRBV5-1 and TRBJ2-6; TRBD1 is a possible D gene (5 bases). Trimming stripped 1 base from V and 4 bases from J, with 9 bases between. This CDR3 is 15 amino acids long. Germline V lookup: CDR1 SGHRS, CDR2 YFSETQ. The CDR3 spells CASSLQQAGANVLTF. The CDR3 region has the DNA TGCGCCAGCAGCTTGCAACAGGCAGGGGCCAACGTCCTGACTTTC.

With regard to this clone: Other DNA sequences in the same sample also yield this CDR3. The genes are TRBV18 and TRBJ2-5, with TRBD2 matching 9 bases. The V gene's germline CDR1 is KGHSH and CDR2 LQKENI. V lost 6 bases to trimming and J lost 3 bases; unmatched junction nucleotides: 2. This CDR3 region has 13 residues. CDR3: CASSPSGEETQYF. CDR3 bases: TGTGCCAGCTCTCCTAGCGGGGAAGAGACCCAGTACTTC.